The 24 T cell receptor beta chains below were found in one sample sequenced in a study of T cell responses to AZD1222 COVID-19 vaccine. This table comes from immunoSEQ multiplex PCR, and its TCRdb copy is limited to in-frame clones, with some not included. Among over 150,000 clones listed, roughly 92% were seen once. Sample: peripheral blood, taken on day 0 of AZD1222 vaccination. The source is an adult in good health.

The V and J genes are TRBV5-6 and TRBJ2-5; 7 positions agree with TRBD1. Germline values: CDR1 SGHDT, CDR2 YYEEEE. The CDR3 extends over 14 amino acids. V was pared by 2 bases and J by 5 bases, with 6 bases of the junction left unmatched. CDR3 amino acids: CASSFDRAGETQYF. Written as DNA, the CDR3 is TGTGCCAGCAGCTTTGACAGGGCCGGGGAGACCCAGTACTTC. The variable domain in full, with the rest retrieved from reference TRBV5-6 and TRBJ2-5, is DAGVTQSPTHLIKTRGQQVTLRCSPKSGHDTVSWYQQALGQGPQFIFQYYEEEERQRGNFPDRFSGHQFPNYSSELNVNALLLGDSALYLCASSFDRAGETQYFGPGTRLLVL.

V and J are TRBV5-1 and TRBJ2-7, with 9 bases identical to TRBD1. Germline V gene lookup returns CDR1 SGHRS and CDR2 YFSETQ. V dropped 0 bases and J dropped 2; count of bases not matched to a gene: 3. The CDR3 sequence is 15 residues long. The DNA of the CDR3 is TGCGCCAGCAGCTTGGGTGGGACAGGGACCTACGAGCAGTACTTC. Residues: CASSLGGTGTYEQYF. Supplemented by reference TRBV5-1 and TRBJ2-7, the full variable domain reads KAGVTQTPRYLIKTRGQQVTLSCSPISGHRSVSWYQQTPGQGLQFLFEYFSETQRNKGNFPGRFSGRQFSNSRSEMNVSTLELGDSALYLCASSLGGTGTYEQYFGPGTRLTVT.

The chain uses TRBV28 and TRBJ1-2; D remains ambiguous. With 2 bases removed from V and 4 bases from J, the gap between germline ends came to 8 bases. CDR1 and CDR2 (germline): MDHEN, SYDVKM. This CDR3 region has 13 residues. The CDR3 is CASSLMRGYGYTF. CDR3 DNA sequence: TGTGCCAGCAGTTTAATGCGTGGCTATGGCTACACCTTC.

J is TRBJ1-1 and V is TRBV6-5, with TRBD1 identical over 7 bases. The junction had 5 bases not matched to a gene; V was cut back by 6 bases and J by 1 base. The CDR3 consists of 14 residues. CDR1 is MNHEY, CDR2 SVGAGI, per germline. In nucleotides, the CDR3 is TGTGCCAGCAGAACACAGGGGAGGAACACTGAAGCTTTCTTT. Translation: CASRTQGRNTEAFF.

The J gene is TRBJ2-7, the V gene TRBV5-6; TRBD2 agrees at 12 bases. The V and J ends lost 4 bases and 1 base, in that order; junction bases with no gene match: 12. This CDR3 has 18 amino acids. Germline CDR1 SGHDT, CDR2 YYEEEE. The CDR3 DNA is TGTGCCAGCAGCAGGCCTCTAGCGGGAGGGTCCAAGTCCTACGAGCAGTACTTC. It encodes CASSRPLAGGSKSYEQYF. Complete variable domain (other parts from reference TRBV5-6 and TRBJ2-7): DAGVTQSPTHLIKTRGQQVTLRCSPKSGHDTVSWYQQALGQGPQFIFQYYEEEERQRGNFPDRFSGHQFPNYSSELNVNALLLGDSALYLCASSRPLAGGSKSYEQYFGPGTRLTVT.

The count of this clone is one. V gene TRBV4-2 combines with J gene TRBJ2-7; a possible D gene is TRBD1 (5 bases). V shed 0 bases and J shed 5 bases, with 14 bases lying between them. CDR3 length: 15 amino acids. Germline CDR1 is LGHNA and CDR2 is YNFKEQ. As DNA, the CDR3 is TGTGCCAGCAGCCAAGATCAAGGGCTAGGGGACGAGCAGTACTTC. Translated: CASSQDQGLGDEQYF.

This CDR3 reads CASSGGNEQFF. In DNA, the CDR3 is TGTGCCAGCAGCGGAGGGAATGAGCAGTTCTTC. This sequence joins TRBV9 and TRBJ2-1, with D possibly TRBD2 on 5 matching bases. V was trimmed by 3 bases and J by 7 bases, leaving 5 bases between them. This CDR3 is 11 amino acids long. Germline values: CDR1 SGDLS, CDR2 YYNGEE.

V gene TRBV5-4 combines with J gene TRBJ2-5, with TRBD2 matching over 15 bases. Germline CDR1 SGHNT, CDR2 YYREEE (reference sequence). The ends lost 2 bases at V and 5 bases at J; junction bases unmatched: 10. This CDR3 is 18 amino acids long. As DNA, the CDR3 is TGTGCCAGCAGCTTTTTGGGACTAGCGGGAGGTGAGCGGGAGACCCAGTACTTC. This translates into CASSFLGLAGGERETQYF.

The V gene is TRBV24-1, the J gene TRBJ2-2; 7 bases are shared with TRBD1. With 3 bases clipped from V and 4 bases from J, the junction kept 7 bases outside the gene matches. The CDR3 has 16 amino acids. Germline CDR1 reads KGHDR; CDR2 reads SFDVKD. CDR3 in DNA: TGTGCCACCAGTGATCCCCTCCGGGACAGCACCGGGGAGCTGTTTTTT. Translation: CATSDPLRDSTGELFF.

The CDR3 region is CASSQADRVNSPLHF. DNA of the CDR3: TGTGCCAGCAGCCAGGCAGACAGGGTTAATTCACCCCTCCACTTT. This chain links TRBV4-2 with TRBJ1-6, with 7 bases that match TRBD1. Trimming removed 3 bases from V and 6 bases from J; junction bases left unmatched: 5. Germline loops: CDR1 LGHNA, CDR2 YNFKEQ. This CDR3 has 15 amino acids.

The V and J genes are TRBV19 and TRBJ1-5; no clear D. Looked up from germline, CDR1 is LNHDA and CDR2 is SQIVND (reference sequence). V lost 7 bases and J 0 bases, leaving 4 bases between the germline ends. CDR3 length equals 12 residues. The CDR3 nucleotides read TGTGCCAGTACGGCTAGCAATCAGCCCCAGCATTTT. Amino acids: CASTASNQPQHF.

The rearrangement uses TRBV7-2 and TRBJ1-5; TRBD1 agrees at 8 bases. The V gene end was trimmed by 5 bases and the J gene end by 7 bases; junction bases not matched to a gene: 7. The CDR3 spans 14 residues. Germline V gene data show CDR1 as SGHTA and CDR2 as FQGNSA. CDR3 residues: CASSARQGRQPQHF. CDR3 nucleotide sequence: TGTGCCAGCAGCGCAAGACAGGGGCGACAGCCCCAGCATTTT.

The chain couples TRBV11-2 to TRBJ2-3; TRBD2 matches at 12 bases. With V trimmed by 2 bases and J by 2 bases, 5 bases remained unmatched. The CDR3 consists of 17 residues. CDR1 is SGHAT, CDR2 FQNNGV, per germline. As DNA, the CDR3 is TGTGCCAGCAGCTTAACTAGCGGGAGGTCTTACACAGATACGCAGTATTTT. Its protein product is CASSLTSGRSYTDTQYF.

This chain connects TRBV7-2 to TRBJ1-2; D gene uncertain. Trimming removed 1 base from V and 6 bases from J, with 12 bases in between. Germline values: CDR1 SGHTA, CDR2 FQGNSA. CDR3 size: 14 residues. CDR3 region: CASSLVAGSDGYTF. As DNA, the CDR3 is TGTGCCAGCAGCTTAGTGGCCGGGTCAGATGGCTACACCTTC.

The chain recombines TRBV12-5 with TRBJ2-5, with D maybe TRBD1 (5 bases). CDR3 length equals 15 residues. V dropped 4 bases and J dropped 4 bases, with 16 bases sitting between them. Germline assignment: CDR1 LGHNT and CDR2 FRNRAP. CDR3 DNA sequence: TGTGCTAGTGGTTCAGGGTCGGTGGTTGGAGAGACCCAGTACTTC. It specifies CASGSGSVVGETQYF.

V and J are TRBV4-2 and TRBJ1-6; D may be TRBD1 (5 bases). Deletions cut 0 bases from V and 8 bases from J, with 17 bases between. The CDR3 is made up of 17 amino acids. Germline CDR1 reads LGHNA; CDR2 reads YNFKEQ. This CDR3 is CASSQEPGRDVHSPLHF. CDR3 bases: TGTGCCAGCAGCCAAGAACCAGGGAGAGATGTTCATTCACCCCTCCACTTT.

The rearrangement uses TRBV27 and TRBJ1-4, with a tentative D call TRBD1 (6 bases). Germline-derived CDR1 and CDR2 are MNHEY and SMNVEV (reference sequence). V was pared by 6 bases and J by 7 bases, with 15 bases between. The CDR3 sequence is 14 residues long. CDR3 DNA sequence: TGTGCCAGCAGGGTAGGGGGTCAAAGTGAAAAACTGTTTTTT. Residues: CASRVGGQSEKLFF.

This clone was seen only once. The rearrangement uses TRBV19 and TRBJ1-5, with a weak D call TRBD1 (6 bases). Trimming left V 4 bases short and J 7 bases short, with 14 bases between. The CDR3 has 14 amino acids. CDR1 LNHDA and CDR2 SQIVND come from the germline V gene (reference sequence). CDR3 nucleotide sequence: TGTGCCAGTAGTACCCTCGGGGGGGGCCAGCCCCAGCATTTT. It yields the protein CASSTLGGGQPQHF.

The DNA of the CDR3 is TGTGCCAGCAGTTTCGGGGGGGTTGAAAAACTGTTTTTT. Translated, it gives CASSFGGVEKLFF. The rearrangement links TRBV12-3 or TRBV12-4 to TRBJ1-4; possible D gene TRBD1, 5 bases. Trimming stripped 3 bases from V and 7 bases from J, with 9 bases between. This CDR3 is 13 amino acids long.

This chain connects TRBV9 to TRBJ1-1; no definite D call. Between the trimmed V and J ends, which lost 8 bases and 4 bases, there was a span of 6 bases. Germline assignment: CDR1 SGDLS and CDR2 YYNGEE. CDR3 size: 10 residues. CDR3 in DNA: TGTGCCAGTGGTGGCACTGAAGCTTTCTTT. This codes for CASGGTEAFF.

This chain links TRBV18 with TRBJ2-1; TRBD2 aligns across 7 bases. The ends lost 5 bases at V and 5 bases at J; junction bases unmatched: 3. CDR1 is KGHSH, CDR2 LQKENI, per germline. CDR3 length equals 13 residues. This chain's CDR3 is CASSEGGHNEQFF. The CDR3 DNA sequence: TGTGCCAGCTCAGAGGGAGGGCACAATGAGCAGTTCTTC.

This clone was seen only once. J is TRBJ2-7 and V is TRBV9, with 10 bases identical to TRBD1. Per germline, CDR1 SGDLS and CDR2 YYNGEE. V dropped 3 bases and J dropped 5; count of bases not matched to a gene: 8. The CDR3 length is 15 residues. The CDR3 loop reads CASSDRDRGLHEQYF. The DNA of the CDR3 is TGTGCCAGCAGCGACCGGGACAGGGGACTCCACGAGCAGTACTTC.

CDR3 amino acids: CASSFRDRNNEQFF. For the CDR3, the DNA is TGTGCCAGCAGTTTCCGGGACAGAAACAATGAGCAGTTCTTC. V is TRBV7-6 and J is TRBJ2-1; 7 bases agree with TRBD1. Germline V gene lookup returns CDR1 SGHVS and CDR2 FNYEAQ. The trim removed 6 bases at V and 5 bases at J, leaving 7 bases unmatched. The CDR3 is made up of 14 amino acids. Filled out from reference TRBV7-6 and TRBJ2-1, the complete variable domain reads GAGVSQSPRYKVTKRGQDVALRCDPISGHVSLYWYRQALGQGPEFLTYFNYEAQQDKSGLPNDRFSAERPEGSISTLTIQRTEQRDSAMYRCASSFRDRNNEQFFGPGTRLTVL.

This chain links TRBV27 with TRBJ2-1, with D tentatively TRBD1 (6 bases). Germline CDR1 MNHEY, CDR2 SMNVEV (reference sequence). The CDR3 has 13 residues. Trimming removed 3 bases at V and 5 bases at J, with 8 bases between. The CDR3 DNA follows: TGTGCCAGCAGTTTCGCAGGGGACAATGAGCAGTTCTTC. As protein: CASSFAGDNEQFF.